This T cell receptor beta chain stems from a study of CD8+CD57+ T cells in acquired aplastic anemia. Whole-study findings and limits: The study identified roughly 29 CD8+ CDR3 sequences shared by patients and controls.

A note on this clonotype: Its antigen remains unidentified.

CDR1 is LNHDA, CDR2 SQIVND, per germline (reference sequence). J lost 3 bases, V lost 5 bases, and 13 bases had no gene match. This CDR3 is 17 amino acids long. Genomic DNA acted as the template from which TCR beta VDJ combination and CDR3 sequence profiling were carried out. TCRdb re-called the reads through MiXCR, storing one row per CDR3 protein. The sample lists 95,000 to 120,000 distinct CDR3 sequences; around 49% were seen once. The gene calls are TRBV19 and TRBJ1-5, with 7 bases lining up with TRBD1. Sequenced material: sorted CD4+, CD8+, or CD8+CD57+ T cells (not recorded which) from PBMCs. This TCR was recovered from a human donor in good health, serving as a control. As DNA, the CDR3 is TGTGCCAGTAGTCCTAAAGCCGACAGGGCGCTCAATCAGCCCCAGCATTTT. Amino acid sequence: CASSPKADRALNQPQHF.